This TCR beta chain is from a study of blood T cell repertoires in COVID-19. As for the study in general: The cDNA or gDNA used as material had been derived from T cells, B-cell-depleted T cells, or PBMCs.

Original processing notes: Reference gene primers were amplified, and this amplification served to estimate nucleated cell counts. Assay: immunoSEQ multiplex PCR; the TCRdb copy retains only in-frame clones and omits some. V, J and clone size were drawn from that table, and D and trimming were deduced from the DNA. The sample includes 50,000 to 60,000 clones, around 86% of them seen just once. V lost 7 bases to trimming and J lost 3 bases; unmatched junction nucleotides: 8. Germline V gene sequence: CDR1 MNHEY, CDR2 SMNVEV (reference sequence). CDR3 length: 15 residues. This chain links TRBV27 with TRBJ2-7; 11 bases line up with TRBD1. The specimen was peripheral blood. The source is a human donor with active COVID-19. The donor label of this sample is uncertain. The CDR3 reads CASKGTGGKNYEQYF. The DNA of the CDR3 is TGTGCCAGCAAGGGGACAGGGGGGAAGAACTACGAGCAGTACTTC.